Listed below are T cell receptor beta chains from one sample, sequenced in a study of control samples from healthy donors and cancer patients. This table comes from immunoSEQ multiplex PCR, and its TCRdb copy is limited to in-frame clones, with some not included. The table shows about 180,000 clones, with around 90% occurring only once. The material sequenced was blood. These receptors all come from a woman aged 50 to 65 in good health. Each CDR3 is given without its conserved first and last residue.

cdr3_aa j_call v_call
ASSSMGGWNTEAF TRBJ1-1 TRBV6-6
ASSEAQGLAVFNEQF TRBJ2-1 TRBV2
ATSRQGQPQH TRBJ1-5 TRBV15
ASRSDRSTYNEQF TRBJ2-1 TRBV27
ARSLGEGAYEQF TRBJ2-1 TRBV28
ASSFDSLYYEQY TRBJ2-7 TRBV28
ASSRNPGGGGYT TRBJ1-2 TRBV5-1
ASSQGRGYGYT TRBJ1-2 TRBV14
ASSFSTEHTEAF TRBJ1-1 TRBV27
ASSTRTDTQY TRBJ2-3 TRBV6-2/TRBV6-3
ASSLRTSGYEQY TRBJ2-7 TRBV7-2
ASSFLTDTGELF TRBJ2-2 TRBV5-1
AWSVGLGSGNTIY TRBJ1-3 TRBV30
ASSWRTSSNQPQH TRBJ1-5 TRBV19
ASSLDYNEQF TRBJ2-1 TRBV5-1
ASRLWDEQF TRBJ2-1 TRBV12-3/TRBV12-4
ASMTATEAF TRBJ1-1 TRBV7-9
SARRGGEQF TRBJ2-1 TRBV20-1
ASRAPDTQY TRBJ2-3 TRBV5-5
ASNRPSSGNTIY TRBJ1-3 TRBV7-2
ASNPTGLASYEQY TRBJ2-7 TRBV9
ASSLRGNTEAF TRBJ1-1 TRBV28
ASSPPDLSGNTIY TRBJ1-3 TRBV28
ASTKEGALDGYT TRBJ1-2 TRBV21-1
ASSQEPGAGYT TRBJ1-2 TRBV3-1/TRBV3-2
AWSVDRSSYNSPLH TRBJ1-6 TRBV30
SVEGRTSYEQY TRBJ2-7 TRBV29-1
ASSSLRGGPGTEAF TRBJ1-1 TRBV11-2
ATSRETRKTEAF TRBJ1-1 TRBV15
ASRDTPGTEAF TRBJ1-1 TRBV3-1/TRBV3-2
ASSFYSTDTQY TRBJ2-3 TRBV11-3
ASSATSGLQTQY TRBJ2-5 TRBV6-5
ASSPGVTEAF TRBJ1-1 TRBV6-6
ASSQDLRGGNEQF TRBJ2-1 TRBV4-2
ASSPGQLSTDTQY TRBJ2-3 TRBV5-8
ASSLDRTGLTGELF TRBJ2-2 TRBV11-2
ASSSRPLISGGAHEQF TRBJ2-1 TRBV27
ASSSTATPQGRFSDEQF TRBJ2-1 TRBV7-3
ASSGTGGPISNEKLF TRBJ1-4 TRBV2
SASDGYGYT TRBJ1-2 TRBV20-1
ASSLGWRGIQETQY TRBJ2-5 TRBV7-2
ASSSGTGIISTDTQY TRBJ2-3 TRBV27
ASSLSGGTYNEQF TRBJ2-1 TRBV7-9
ASNLAGGYNEQF TRBJ2-1 TRBV5-5
ASSLSGGFYEQY TRBJ2-7 TRBV5-4
ASSGPTDTGELF TRBJ2-2 TRBV19
ASSTKRQGNYGYT TRBJ1-2 TRBV6-6
ASSQDGHQTNQPQH TRBJ1-5 TRBV4-1
ASSVGPTNEKLF TRBJ1-4 TRBV9
ASSPGTGNTIY TRBJ1-3 TRBV18
ARRDLSYGYT TRBJ1-2 TRBV7-9